This TCR beta chain was profiled in a study of vaccination and CD4 T cells after COVID-19. Concerning this clonotype itself: Antigen unknown.

Described treatment: roughly 10-day PBMC culture with coronavirus spike peptide pools or control peptides (ViraFEST assay). CDR1 is LNHDA, CDR2 SQIVND, per germline (reference sequence). The V end lost 0 bases, the J end lost 0 bases, and 6 bases lay between the germline ends. The CDR3 contains 14 residues. Cultured CD4+ T cell DNA was sequenced using the Oncomine TCR Beta short-read assay. TCRdb used MiXCR to reprocess the PCR reads, holding one entry per CDR3 protein. Among fewer than 30,000 distinct CDR3 sequences listed, approximately 66% were seen once. This receptor was identified in a human donor who received a COVID-19 vaccine. V and J are TRBV19 and TRBJ2-7; D is perhaps TRBD1 (5 bases). The sequenced sample was CD4+ T cells from blood, cultured in vitro, obtained after SARS-CoV-2 vaccination. DNA for the CDR3: TGTGCCAGTAGTATAGAGCAGGGCTCCTACGAGCAGTACTTC. Translating gives CASSIEQGSYEQYF.